The present TCR beta chain was sequenced within a study of T cell responses to AZD1222 COVID-19 vaccine (dated by TCRdb to the early 2020s). Regarding the research as a whole: AZD1222 recipients with second doses at about 4 weeks or about 12 weeks were pooled, because spike-specific TCR depth and breadth did not differ between schedules. TCR sequencing was performed for roughly 250 trial participants, of whom about 210 were given two doses of AZD1222 and approximately 25 were given two doses of MenACWY control vaccine. Trial participants were enrolled by age into 18-55, 56-69 and 70-plus year subgroups, with roughly 150, 30 and 60 TCR-sequenced participants respectively.

Taken from the germline V gene, the CDR1 and CDR2 loops are SNHLY and FYNNEI. Relative to germline, V is 10 bases shorter and J is 2 bases shorter, with 14 bases between their ends. Taken from cysteine to phenylalanine, the CDR3 has 13 residues. Solely the CDR3 DNA is kept, with 39 bases framed from the first base. Results and caveats for the whole study, not just this receptor: Only five to seven AZD1222 recipients were SARS-CoV-2 seropositive at baseline, limiting conclusions about previously exposed vaccinees. No day 14 peak-response samples were available, so repertoires were characterized only after the peak T cell response. In the small 56-69-year group, the increase in depth fell short of significance, most likely because of low power. The whole spike protein was spanned by vaccine-associated CD4 TCRs, and dominant responses were seen in regions 160-218 and 743-854. A significant rise in spike-specific TCR breadth and depth was observed after two AZD1222 doses relative to day 0 and relative to MenACWY recipients. Participants were mostly white British, with more females than males. The authors suggested clonal diversity may have been underestimated. Reportedly, almost half of the unique spike-specific TCRs recognized epitopes lying outside the regions that are mutated in the B.1.351 and B.1.1.7 variants.

The intended sense of this specimen's time point label: baseline before first vaccination. The vaccinee samples were drawn from two UK trials, COV001 and COV002, one of which was a single-blind randomized controlled phase 2/3 trial testing AZD1222 (ChAdOx1 nCoV-19) in healthy adults. For TCRbeta chain sequencing, PBMC samples from trial participants were taken at day 0 and at day 28 after the second dose. Concerning this clone: Its binding antigen is unknown. No much larger clonotype is one base removed from it; base qualities were not supplied.

The CDR3 regions of human TCRbeta chains were subjected to immunosequencing. Processing in the source paper ran as follows. Repertoire TCRs were checked for matches against a reference library of SARS-CoV-2-specific TCRs that had been generated using the MIRA antigen-specificity platform. Breadth meant the fraction of unique TCRs that were SARS-CoV-2-associated, whereas depth meant the fraction of total T cells that were SARS-CoV-2-associated. Each spike-specific TCR was assigned to its reactive spike region and to a CD4 or CD8 class using the MIRA data. Log10-transformed breadth and depth values were compared by one-way ANOVA with Sidak's multiple comparisons tests. TCRdb holds this immuneACCESS table with in-frame rearrangements only. Some clones are missing; in checked studies, unresolved V genes explain under half, and the rest has no known cause. V, J and clone size reflect that table, while D and trimming were determined from the DNA. Counted in this sample were 200,000 or so clones; 90% to 95% of them appeared once. The ten most abundant clones make up 9.2% of the sample.

The sample here was peripheral blood, taken on day 0 of AZD1222 vaccination. The rearranged segments are TRBV2 and TRBJ1-2; the D gene is unclear. This sequence originates from an adult in good health. Here the CDR3 is given as CATYPDGNYGYTF. The DNA reads TGTGCCACCTACCCGGACGGAAACTATGGCTACACCTTC.